This TCR beta chain was recovered during a study of cytomegalovirus exposure and HLA in healthy donors. The study ran its PCR with 60 Vbeta and 13 Jbeta primers. TCRdb's table, derived via immunoSEQ multiplex PCR, lists solely in-frame clones and lacks some. This sample carries about 160,000 clones, roughly 70% of them seen once, and the ten largest clones take approximately 2.8%. This receptor was identified in a woman aged 30 to 39 in good health and CMV-seronegative. The sample consisted of PBMCs.

In DNA, the CDR3 is TGTGCCAGCAGAGGGGGGAACACTGAAGCTTTCTTT. It specifies CASRGGNTEAFF. V usage is TRBV6-1 and J usage is TRBJ1-1; a weak D match, TRBD1 (6 bases). The germline V and J ends were trimmed by 6 bases and 1 base, with 6 bases remaining between them. The germline gives CDR1 MNHNS, CDR2 SASEGT. This CDR3 has 12 amino acids.